The present entry profiles one T cell receptor beta chain with its context. The CDR3 covers 13 residues. Germline-derived CDR1 and CDR2 are SNHLY and FYNNEI. V was shortened by 4 bases and J by 6 bases, with 13 bases between the two germline ends. The repertoire was sequenced with immunoSEQ multiplex PCR; TCRdb's copy has only in-frame clones and lacks some. The repertoire holds about 220,000 clones, with roughly 81% as singletons. The data were taken from a study of blood T cell repertoires in COVID-19. Turning to the study itself: T cells, B-cell-depleted T cells, or PBMCs supplied cDNA or gDNA.

J is TRBJ2-7 and V is TRBV2; no firm D call. Sequences were obtained from peripheral blood. The sequence was collected from a man over 45 who had recovered from COVID-19. The CDR3 sequence is CASSGGELAEQYF. As DNA, the CDR3 is TGTGCCAGCAGTGGAGGAGAATTGGCCGAGCAGTACTTC.